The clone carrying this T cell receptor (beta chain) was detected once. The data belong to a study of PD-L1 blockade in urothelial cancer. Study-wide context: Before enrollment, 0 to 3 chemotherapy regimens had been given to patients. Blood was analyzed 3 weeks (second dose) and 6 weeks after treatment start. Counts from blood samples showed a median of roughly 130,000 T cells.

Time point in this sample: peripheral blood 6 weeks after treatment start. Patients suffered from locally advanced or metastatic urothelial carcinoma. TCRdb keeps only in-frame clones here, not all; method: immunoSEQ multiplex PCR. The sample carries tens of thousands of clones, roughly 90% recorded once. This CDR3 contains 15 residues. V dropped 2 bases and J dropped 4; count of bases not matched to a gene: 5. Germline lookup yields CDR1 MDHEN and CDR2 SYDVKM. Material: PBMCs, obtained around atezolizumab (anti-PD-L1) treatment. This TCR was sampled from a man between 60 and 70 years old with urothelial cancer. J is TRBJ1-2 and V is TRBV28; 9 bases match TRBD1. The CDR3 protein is CASSLGTGRGYGYTF. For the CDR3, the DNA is TGTGCCAGCAGTTTAGGGACAGGGAGGGGCTATGGCTACACCTTC.